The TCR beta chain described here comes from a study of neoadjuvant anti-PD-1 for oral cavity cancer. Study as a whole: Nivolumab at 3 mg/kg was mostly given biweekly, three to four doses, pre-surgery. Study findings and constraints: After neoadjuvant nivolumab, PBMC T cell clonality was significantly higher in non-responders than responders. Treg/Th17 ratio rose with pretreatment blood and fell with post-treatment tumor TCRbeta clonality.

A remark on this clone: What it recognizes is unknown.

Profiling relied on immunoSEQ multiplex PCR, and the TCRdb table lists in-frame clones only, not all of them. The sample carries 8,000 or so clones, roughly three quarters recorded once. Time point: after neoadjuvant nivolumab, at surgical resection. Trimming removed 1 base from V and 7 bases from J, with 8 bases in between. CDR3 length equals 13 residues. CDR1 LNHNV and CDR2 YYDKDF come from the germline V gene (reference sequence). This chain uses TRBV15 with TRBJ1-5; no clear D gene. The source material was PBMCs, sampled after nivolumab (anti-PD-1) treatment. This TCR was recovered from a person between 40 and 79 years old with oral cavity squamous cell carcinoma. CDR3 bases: TGTGCCACCAGCAGAGTTGTGGAGCAGCCCCAGCATTTT. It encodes CATSRVVEQPQHF.